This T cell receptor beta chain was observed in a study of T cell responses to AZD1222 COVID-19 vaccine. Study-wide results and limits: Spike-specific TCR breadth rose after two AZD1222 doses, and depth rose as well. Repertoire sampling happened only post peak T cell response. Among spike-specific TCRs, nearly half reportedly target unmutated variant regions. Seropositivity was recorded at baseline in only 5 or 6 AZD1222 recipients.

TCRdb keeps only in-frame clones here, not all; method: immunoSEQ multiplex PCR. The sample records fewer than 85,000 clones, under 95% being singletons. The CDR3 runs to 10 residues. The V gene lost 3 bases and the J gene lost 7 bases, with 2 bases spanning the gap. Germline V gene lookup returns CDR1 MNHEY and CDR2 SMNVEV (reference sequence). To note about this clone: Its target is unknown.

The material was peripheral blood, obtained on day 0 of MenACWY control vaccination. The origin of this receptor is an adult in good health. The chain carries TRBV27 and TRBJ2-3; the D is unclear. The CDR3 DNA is TGTGCCAGCAGTTTCAATACGCAGTATTTT. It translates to CASSFNTQYF.